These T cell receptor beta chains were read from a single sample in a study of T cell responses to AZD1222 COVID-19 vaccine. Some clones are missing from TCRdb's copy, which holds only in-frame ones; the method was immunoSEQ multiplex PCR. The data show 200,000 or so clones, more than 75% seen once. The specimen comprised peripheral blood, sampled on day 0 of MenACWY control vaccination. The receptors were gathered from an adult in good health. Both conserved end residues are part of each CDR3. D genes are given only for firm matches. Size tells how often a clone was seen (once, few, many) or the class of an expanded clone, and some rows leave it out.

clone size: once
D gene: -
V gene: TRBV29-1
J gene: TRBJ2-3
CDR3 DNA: TGCAGCGCTAGAGGGGACACAGATACGCAGTATTTT
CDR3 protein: CSARGDTDTQYF

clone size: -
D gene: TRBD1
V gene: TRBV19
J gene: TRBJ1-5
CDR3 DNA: TGTGCCAGTAGTCCAAGGACAGGGGATAGCAATCAGCCCCAGCATTTT
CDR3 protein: CASSPRTGDSNQPQHF

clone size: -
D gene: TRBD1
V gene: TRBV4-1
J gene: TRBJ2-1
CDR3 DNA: TGCGCCAGCAGCCAAAGAGGCGGGACAGGGGGCCGTGATGAGCAGTTCTTC
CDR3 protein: CASSQRGGTGGRDEQFF

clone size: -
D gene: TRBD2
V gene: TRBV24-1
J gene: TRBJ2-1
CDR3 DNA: TGTGCCACCAGTGCGGGACTAGCGGGGGGGCCCGACAATGAGCAGTTCTTC
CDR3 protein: CATSAGLAGGPDNEQFF

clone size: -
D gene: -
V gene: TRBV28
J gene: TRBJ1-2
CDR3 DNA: TGTGCCAGCAGTTCACCCTTAGCGTATGGCTACACCTTC
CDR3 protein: CASSSPLAYGYTF

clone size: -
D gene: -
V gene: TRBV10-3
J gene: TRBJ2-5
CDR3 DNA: TGTGCCATCAGTGAGGCCGGACGGACCAGGGAGACCCAGTACTTC
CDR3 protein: CAISEAGRTRETQYF

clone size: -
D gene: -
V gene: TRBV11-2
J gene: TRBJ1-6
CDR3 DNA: TGTGCCAGCAGCTTAGATCGTGGATCACCCCTCCACTTT
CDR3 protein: CASSLDRGSPLHF

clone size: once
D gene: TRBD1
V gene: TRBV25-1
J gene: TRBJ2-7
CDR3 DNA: TGTGCCAGCACCCCGGGACAGTCCTACGAGCAGTACTTC
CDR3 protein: CASTPGQSYEQYF

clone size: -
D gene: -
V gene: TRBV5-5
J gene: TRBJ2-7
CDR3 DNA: TGTGCCAGCAGCTTGGTTGGCAGGGGTTACGAGCAGTACTTC
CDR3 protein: CASSLVGRGYEQYF

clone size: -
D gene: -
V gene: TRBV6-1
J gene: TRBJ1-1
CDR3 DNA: TGTGCCAGCAGTGAAGGTTCTGGGGGGGCACTGGGAGCTTTCTTT
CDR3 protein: CASSEGSGGALGAFF

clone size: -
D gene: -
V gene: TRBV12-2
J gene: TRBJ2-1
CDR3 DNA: TGTGCAAGTCGCTCCACGGGACTAGCGGGTTACAATGAGCAGTTCTTC
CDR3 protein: CASRSTGLAGYNEQFF